This TCR beta chain was observed in a study of memory CD4+ T cells and cytomegalovirus serostatus. In the study overall: Healthy Belgian adult donors included about nine CMV-positive and 24 CMV-negative people.

Single viable CD3+CD4+CD8-CD45RO+ cells were sorted as the memory CD4+ T cells. After thawing, CD4+ T cells were positively selected. As regards this clone: Antigen unknown.

Trimming cost V 5 bases and J 1 base, with 12 bases left between them. The germline gives CDR1 SGHTA, CDR2 FQGNSA. The CDR3 consists of 15 residues. Generated by immunoSEQ multiplex PCR, the TCRdb table keeps only in-frame clones and is missing some. The profile shows roughly 64,000 clones, 75% to 80% of them singletons. The study, taken as a whole, reports: 67 of 164 known CMV-associated TCRbeta sequences appeared in CD4+ memory.

The origin of this receptor is an adult in good health and CMV-seronegative. This chain uses TRBV7-2 with TRBJ1-3; D remains ambiguous. Sequenced: memory CD4+ T cells from blood. The CDR3 region has the DNA TGTGCCAGCAGCCTATGGTTGGGGTCTGGAAACACCATATATTTT. It is translated as CASSLWLGSGNTIYF.